This T cell receptor (beta chain) was captured in a study of shared clonotypes between healthy human individuals. Across the whole study: Three CD4 naive, three CD4 memory, two CD8 naive and one CD8 memory plate were used per donor. Regarding the study as a whole: Naive subsets generally had larger estimated richness than memory subsets. Few donors limited the genetic and exposure-history diversity represented.

This clone was seen only once. What it binds is unknown. A much larger clone sits a single nucleotide away, making a read error possible. V was pared by 2 bases and J by 2 bases, with 5 bases between. Germline CDR1 and CDR2: SGHRS and YFSETQ. The CDR3 totals 12 residues. TCRdb's copy holds only in-frame clones and misses some; the assay was immunoSEQ multiplex PCR. The profile covers roughly 680,000 clones, with roughly 72% appearing a single time and around 1.7% taken by the ten largest. Naive CD45RA+ and memory CD45RA-negative subsets were split from CD4+ cells. Material for sequencing was memory CD4+ T cells sorted from blood. Subset of the sample: CD45RA-negative fraction. This receptor was obtained from a woman aged 25 to 39 in good health. The V call is TRBV5-1, the J call TRBJ2-7, with unresolved D. CDR3 bases: TGCGCCAGCAGCTTTAACACCTACGAGCAGTACTTC. Translating it yields CASSFNTYEQYF.